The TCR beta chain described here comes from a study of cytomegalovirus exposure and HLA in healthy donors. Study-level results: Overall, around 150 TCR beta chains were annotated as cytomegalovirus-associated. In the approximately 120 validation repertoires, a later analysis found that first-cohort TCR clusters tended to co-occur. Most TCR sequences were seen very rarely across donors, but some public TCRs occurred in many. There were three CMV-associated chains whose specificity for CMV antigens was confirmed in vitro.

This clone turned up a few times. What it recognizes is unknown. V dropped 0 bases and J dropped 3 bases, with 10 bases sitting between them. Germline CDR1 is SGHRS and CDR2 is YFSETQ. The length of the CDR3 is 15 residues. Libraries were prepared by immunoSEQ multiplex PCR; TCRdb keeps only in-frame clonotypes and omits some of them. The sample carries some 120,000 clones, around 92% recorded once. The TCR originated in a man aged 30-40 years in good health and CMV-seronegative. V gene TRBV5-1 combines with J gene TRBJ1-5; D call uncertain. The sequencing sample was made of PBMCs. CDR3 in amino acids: CASSLAEGTNQPQHF. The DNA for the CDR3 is TGCGCCAGCAGCTTGGCCGAGGGAACCAATCAGCCCCAGCATTTT. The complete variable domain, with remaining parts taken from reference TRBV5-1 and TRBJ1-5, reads KAGVTQTPRYLIKTRGQQVTLSCSPISGHRSVSWYQQTPGQGLQFLFEYFSETQRNKGNFPGRFSGRQFSNSRSEMNVSTLELGDSALYLCASSLAEGTNQPQHFGDGTRLSIL.